This entry lists 30 T cell receptor beta chains sequenced from one sample in a study of shared clonotypes between healthy human individuals. Naive CD8 cells lacked CD45RO and underwent positive selection for CCR7, leaving out terminally differentiated effector memory CD45RA+ cells. Sequencing used immunoSEQ multiplex PCR; TCRdb keeps in-frame clones, though not all of them. The sample consists of about 590,000 clones, nearly 97% of them appearing once. The sample was naive CD8+ T cells sorted from blood. These receptors came from a woman aged 25 to 39 in good health.

About this clone: This specimen includes other DNA sequences encoding the same CDR3. The V call is TRBV6-5, the J call TRBJ2-1; no clear D gene. Deletions cut 0 bases from V and 4 bases from J, with 4 bases between. Germline CDR1 is MNHEY and CDR2 is SVGAGI. The CDR3 has 13 amino acids. Here the CDR3 DNA reads TGTGCCAGCAGTTACTCTGGTTACAATGAGCAGTTCTTC. Translating it yields CASSYSGYNEQFF.

This rearrangement joins TRBV15 to TRBJ2-1; D is ambiguous. Germline V gene lookup returns CDR1 LNHNV and CDR2 YYDKDF (reference sequence). This CDR3 is built from 12 residues. V dropped 4 bases and J dropped 4 bases, with 5 bases sitting between them. This CDR3 is CATSKGYNEQFF. CDR3 in DNA: TGTGCCACCAGCAAAGGGTACAATGAGCAGTTCTTC.

V usage is TRBV5-1 and J usage is TRBJ2-7; 8 bases fit TRBD2. The junction had 9 bases not matched to a gene; V was cut back by 3 bases and J by 1 base. The CDR3 has 16 residues. The germline gives CDR1 SGHRS, CDR2 YFSETQ. The CDR3 DNA sequence: TGCGCCAGCAGCTACAATGGACTAGCTGAATCCTACGAGCAGTACTTC. It codes for CASSYNGLAESYEQYF.

The rearrangement links TRBV9 to TRBJ2-3; TRBD2 agrees at 10 bases. Germline trimming cut 0 bases from V and 2 bases from J; bases unmatched to any gene: 9. The V gene's germline CDR1 is SGDLS and CDR2 YYNGEE. This CDR3 spans 18 amino acids. The CDR3 sequence: CASSVAPLAGVNTDTQYF. The CDR3 coding sequence is TGTGCCAGCAGCGTAGCTCCCCTAGCGGGAGTTAACACAGATACGCAGTATTTT.

The chain joins TRBV27 to TRBJ2-6; possibly TRBD1 or TRBD2 for D (5 bases each). V dropped 4 bases and J dropped 0 bases, with 19 bases sitting between them. The CDR3 has 19 residues. The germline gives CDR1 MNHEY, CDR2 SMNVEV (reference sequence). CDR3 protein: CASSSVPGRLTSGANVLTF. In DNA, the CDR3 is TGTGCCAGCAGTTCAGTCCCGGGACGTCTAACCTCTGGGGCCAACGTCCTGACTTTC.

This chain uses TRBV5-6 with TRBJ2-7, with TRBD1 matching 9 bases. Trimming cost V 4 bases and J 5 bases; bases outside gene matches: 4. Germline-derived CDR1 and CDR2 are SGHDT and YYEEEE. CDR3 length equals 13 residues. The CDR3 coding sequence is TGTGCCAGCAGCCCGTGGGACAGGGACGAGCAGTACTTC. Translating it yields CASSPWDRDEQYF.

The chain links TRBV6-1 to TRBJ1-4, with D perhaps TRBD1 (6 bases). The germline CDR1 and CDR2 sequences are MNHNS and SASEGT. Trimming removed 4 bases at V and 0 bases at J, with 12 bases between. The CDR3 contains 16 residues. CDR3 residues: CASSATGVATNEKLFF. For the CDR3, the DNA is TGTGCCAGCAGTGCGACAGGAGTCGCAACTAATGAAAAACTGTTTTTT.

The chain has TRBV9 and TRBJ2-7; D not resolved. Germline-derived CDR1 and CDR2 are SGDLS and YYNGEE. The CDR3 runs 13 residues. V lost 0 bases and J 4 bases, leaving 8 bases between the germline ends. This CDR3 is CASSVDLRYEQYF. The CDR3 nucleotides are TGTGCCAGCAGCGTAGATCTTAGGTACGAGCAGTACTTC. Variable domain in full (rest from reference TRBV9 and TRBJ2-7): DSGVTQTPKHLITATGQRVTLRCSPRSGDLSVYWYQQSLDQGLQFLIQYYNGEERAKGNILERFSAQQFPDLHSELNLSSLELGDSALYFCASSVDLRYEQYFGPGTRLTVT.

The chain joins TRBV30 to TRBJ2-7; 11 bases map to TRBD2. CDR1 and CDR2 (germline): GTSNPN, SVGIG (reference sequence). V lost 0 bases and J lost 5; bases outside the gene matches: 3. The CDR3 loop spans 14 amino acids. The CDR3 DNA follows: TGTGCCTGGAGTGTACTAGCGGGAGACGACGAGCAGTACTTC. This sequence encodes CAWSVLAGDDEQYF. The complete variable domain, with remaining parts taken from reference TRBV30 and TRBJ2-7, reads SQTIHQWPATLVQPVGSPLSLECTVEGTSNPNLYWYRQAAGRGLQLLFYSVGIGQISSEVPQNLSASRPQDRQFILSSKKLLLSDSGFYLCAWSVLAGDDEQYFGPGTRLTVT.

The chain links TRBV18 to TRBJ2-7; D might be TRBD1 (5 bases). The CDR3 totals 15 residues. The germline V and J ends were trimmed by 0 bases and 4 bases, with 13 bases remaining between them. Per the germline V gene, CDR1 is KGHSH and CDR2 is LQKENI. CDR3 sequence: CASSPPEYRRYEQYF. In DNA, the CDR3 is TGTGCCAGCTCACCACCCGAGTACAGGAGATACGAGCAGTACTTC.

The V and J genes are TRBV7-9 and TRBJ1-2; 7 bases line up with TRBD1. This CDR3 is built from 16 residues. Germline values: CDR1 SEHNR, CDR2 FQNEAQ (reference sequence). Germline trimming cut 0 bases from V and 2 bases from J; bases unmatched to any gene: 6. CDR3 amino acids: CASSLAGRGQNYGYTF. The CDR3 DNA follows: TGTGCCAGCAGCTTAGCGGGAAGGGGGCAAAACTATGGCTACACCTTC.

This clone has only one observation. The chain joins TRBV6-1 to TRBJ2-7, with 7 bases lining up with TRBD2. J was trimmed by 4 bases and V by 9 bases; bases with no gene match: 6. Germline CDR1 is MNHNS and CDR2 is SASEGT. The CDR3 is made up of 12 amino acids. For the CDR3, the DNA is TGTGCCAGTAGGTACGGGGGGTACGAGCAGTACTTC. It is translated as CASRYGGYEQYF.

The V and J genes are TRBV11-2 and TRBJ2-1, with D perhaps matching TRBD2 (6 bases). The ends were cut back, 1 base at V and 3 bases at J, with 10 bases in the middle. This CDR3 is 15 amino acids long. Germline V gene sequence: CDR1 SGHAT, CDR2 FQNNGV. DNA of the CDR3: TGTGCCAGCAGCTTAGGACTAGGGAGCTACAATGAGCAGTTCTTC. As protein: CASSLGLGSYNEQFF.

V usage is TRBV19 and J usage is TRBJ2-7; 9 nucleotides align to TRBD2. J lost 2 bases, V lost 6 bases, and 11 bases had no gene match. There are 16 residues in the CDR3. Germline loops: CDR1 LNHDA, CDR2 SQIVND (reference sequence). CDR3: CASSPDLTSGTYEQYF. CDR3 nucleotide sequence: TGTGCCAGTAGCCCGGATCTGACTAGCGGAACCTACGAGCAGTACTTC. The complete variable domain, with remaining parts taken from reference TRBV19 and TRBJ2-7, reads DGGITQSPKYLFRKEGQNVTLSCEQNLNHDAMYWYRQDPGQGLRLIYYSQIVNDFQKGDIAEGYSVSREKKESFPLTVTSAQKNPTAFYLCASSPDLTSGTYEQYFGPGTRLTVT.

J is TRBJ2-5 and V is TRBV29-1; D is unclear. CDR1 is SQVTM and CDR2 is ANQGSEA in the germline V gene. The length of the CDR3 is 14 residues. The V end lost 3 bases, the J end lost 1 base, and 12 bases lay between the germline ends. Written as DNA, the CDR3 is TGCAGCGTTGATGCCTCGCAGGCCCAAGAGACCCAGTACTTC. Its translation: CSVDASQAQETQYF.

This sequence joins TRBV7-9 and TRBJ1-3; D possibly corresponds to TRBD1 (5 bases). This CDR3 is built from 17 residues. With 4 bases removed from V and 0 bases from J, the gap between germline ends came to 16 bases. Germline values: CDR1 SEHNR, CDR2 FQNEAQ (reference sequence). The CDR3 loop is CASSWTRDLHSGNTIYF. For the CDR3, the DNA is TGTGCCAGCAGCTGGACTCGGGACCTACACTCTGGAAACACCATATATTTT.

V gene TRBV19 combines with J gene TRBJ2-1; D is unclear. The germline V gene encodes CDR1 LNHDA and CDR2 SQIVND (reference sequence). The germline V and J ends were trimmed by 3 bases and 4 bases, with 7 bases remaining between them. This CDR3 is built from 13 residues. The CDR3: CASSMVQYNEQFF. CDR3 sequence (DNA): TGTGCCAGTAGTATGGTACAGTACAATGAGCAGTTCTTC.

This clone occurred once. Other DNA variants within this sample encode the same CDR3. V gene TRBV5-4 combines with J gene TRBJ2-7; D unresolved. CDR3 size: 11 residues. Germline V lookup: CDR1 SGHNT, CDR2 YYREEE (reference sequence). The V gene lost 4 bases and the J gene lost 6 bases, with 8 bases spanning the gap. CDR3 nucleotides: TGTGCCAGCAGCCTAAGTGGCGAGCAGTACTTC. Amino acid sequence: CASSLSGEQYF. Full variable domain (remainder filled in from reference TRBV5-4 and TRBJ2-7): ETGVTQSPTHLIKTRGQQVTLRCSSQSGHNTVSWYQQALGQGPQFIFQYYREEENGRGNFPPRFSGLQFPNYSSELNVNALELDDSALYLCASSLSGEQYFGPGTRLTVT.

This sequence joins TRBV4-1 and TRBJ2-1, with 10 bases identical to TRBD2. CDR1 MGHRA and CDR2 YSYEKL come from the germline V gene. The CDR3 spans 15 residues. V dropped 6 bases and J dropped 5; count of bases not matched to a gene: 7. CDR3 sequence reads: CASRHGLAVNNEQFF. In nucleotides, the CDR3 is TGCGCCAGCAGGCATGGACTAGCGGTCAACAATGAGCAGTTCTTC.

The genes are TRBV29-1 and TRBJ1-2, with D unclear. This CDR3 contains 14 residues. Germline CDR1 SQVTM, CDR2 ANQGSEA. V was trimmed by 1 base and J by 5 bases, leaving 14 bases between them. CDR3 region: CSVEGSALGYGYTF. In DNA, the CDR3 is TGCAGCGTTGAAGGATCGGCCCTAGGATATGGCTACACCTTC.

The V gene is TRBV4-1, the J gene TRBJ2-7, with D perhaps TRBD1 or TRBD2 (5 bases each). Trimming removed 4 bases from V and 3 bases from J, with 16 bases in between. Germline CDR1 MGHRA, CDR2 YSYEKL. The CDR3 sequence is 15 residues long. Here the CDR3 DNA reads TGCGCCAGCAGCCCTACCGGGGACGGCTACTACGAGCAGTACTTC. It is translated as CASSPTGDGYYEQYF.

The chain uses TRBV4-1 and TRBJ2-4; TRBD2 aligns across 7 bases. Germline assignment: CDR1 MGHRA and CDR2 YSYEKL. This CDR3 has 16 amino acids. J gave up 6 bases and V 3 bases, and 11 bases lay outside the gene matches. The CDR3 bases are TGCGCCAGCAGCCACCCGGCGGGAGCCGTCGGAAACATTCAGTACTTC. It codes for CASSHPAGAVGNIQYF.

This chain links TRBV27 with TRBJ2-1, with 9 nucleotides matching TRBD2. With V trimmed by 3 bases and J by 8 bases, 8 bases remained unmatched. Germline loops: CDR1 MNHEY, CDR2 SMNVEV (reference sequence). The CDR3 runs to 15 residues. CDR3 residues: CASSLSSGISYEQFF. The CDR3 DNA follows: TGTGCCAGCAGTTTGTCTAGCGGGATTTCCTATGAGCAGTTCTTC.

This chain connects TRBV2 to TRBJ2-7, with D uncertain. The CDR3 spans 12 residues. The V end was cut by 1 base, the J end by 4 bases, with 5 bases between. Germline V CDR1 and CDR2: SNHLY, FYNNEI. The CDR3 reads CASSEEQYEQYF. The CDR3 region has the DNA TGTGCCAGCAGTGAAGAGCAATACGAGCAGTACTTC.

CDR3 region: CASSLSTNYGYTF. CDR3 in DNA: TGTGCCAGCAGCTTATCCACTAACTATGGCTACACCTTC. V is TRBV13 and J is TRBJ1-2; D remains ambiguous. V lost 2 bases and J 0 bases, leaving 4 bases between the germline ends. The CDR3 spans 13 residues. Looked up from germline, CDR1 is PRHDT and CDR2 is FYEKMQ (reference sequence).

This clone was recorded only once. The chain has TRBV6-5 and TRBJ2-7, with 8 bases matching TRBD2. The trim removed 8 bases at V and 2 bases at J, leaving 8 bases unmatched. This CDR3 spans 14 amino acids. CDR1 and CDR2 from the germline V gene are MNHEY and SVGAGI. CDR3 amino acids: CASPFPREAYEQYF. CDR3 DNA: TGTGCCAGCCCATTCCCGCGGGAGGCCTACGAGCAGTACTTC.

The rearrangement joins TRBV4-1 to TRBJ2-1; 12 nucleotides align to TRBD2. CDR1 is MGHRA and CDR2 is YSYEKL in the germline V gene. Trimming took 4 bases from V and 0 from J; bases not matched to a gene: 4. The CDR3 is made up of 17 amino acids. CDR3 protein: CASSLRLAGVSYNEQFF. CDR3 DNA: TGCGCCAGCAGCCTTCGACTAGCGGGAGTCTCCTACAATGAGCAGTTCTTC.

This clone was seen once. The rearrangement links TRBV28 to TRBJ2-7; possible D gene TRBD1, 5 bases. V was clipped by 8 bases and J by 0 bases, with 11 bases between them. CDR3 length: 13 residues. Germline V gives CDR1 MDHEN, CDR2 SYDVKM. The CDR3 region is CASLQTDSYEQYF. CDR3 DNA: TGTGCCAGCCTCCAGACAGACTCCTACGAGCAGTACTTC.

The CDR3 nucleotides read TGCAGCGTTGAAGATGGGGGCAGTGGAGAAGCTTTCTTT. It encodes CSVEDGGSGEAFF. The chain is built from TRBV29-1 and TRBJ1-1, with D maybe TRBD1 (6 bases). CDR3 length equals 13 residues. Germline V lookup: CDR1 SQVTM, CDR2 ANQGSEA. V lost 0 bases, J lost 8 bases, and 13 bases lay in between.

The rearrangement links TRBV29-1 to TRBJ2-6; D uncertain. This CDR3 is 14 amino acids long. V was pared by 2 bases and J by 0 bases, with 5 bases between. In germline, CDR1 is SQVTM, CDR2 ANQGSEA. The CDR3 region has the DNA TGCAGCGTTGAATCGTACTCTGGGGCCAACGTCCTGACTTTC. Encoded protein: CSVESYSGANVLTF. Full variable domain (missing parts from reference TRBV29-1 and TRBJ2-6): SAVISQKPSRDICQRGTSLTIQCQVDSQVTMMFWYRQQPGQSLTLIATANQGSEATYESGFVIDKFPISRPNLTFSTLTVSNMSPEDSSIYLCSVESYSGANVLTFGAGSRLTVL.